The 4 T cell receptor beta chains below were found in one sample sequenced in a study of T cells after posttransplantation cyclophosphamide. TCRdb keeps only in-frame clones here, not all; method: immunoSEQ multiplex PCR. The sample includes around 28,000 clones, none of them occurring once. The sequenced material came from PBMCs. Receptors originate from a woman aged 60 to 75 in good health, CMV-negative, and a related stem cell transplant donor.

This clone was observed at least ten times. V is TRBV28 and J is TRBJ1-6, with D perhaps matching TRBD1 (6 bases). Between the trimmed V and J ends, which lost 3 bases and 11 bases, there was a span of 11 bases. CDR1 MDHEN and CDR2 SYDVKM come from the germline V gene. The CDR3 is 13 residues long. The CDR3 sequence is CASSFDGQTPLHF. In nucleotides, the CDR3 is TGTGCCAGCAGTTTTGACGGACAGACACCCCTCCACTTT.

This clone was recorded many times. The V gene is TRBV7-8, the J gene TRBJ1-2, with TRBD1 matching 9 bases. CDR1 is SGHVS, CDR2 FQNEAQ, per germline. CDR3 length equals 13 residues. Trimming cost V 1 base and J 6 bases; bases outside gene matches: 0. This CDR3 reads CASSLGQGDGYTF. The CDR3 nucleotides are TGTGCCAGCAGCTTAGGACAGGGGGATGGCTACACCTTC.

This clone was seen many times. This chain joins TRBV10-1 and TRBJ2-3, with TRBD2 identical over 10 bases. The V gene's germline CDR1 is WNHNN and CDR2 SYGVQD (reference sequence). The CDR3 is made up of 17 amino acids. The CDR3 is CAPMGAGGPAGTDTQYF. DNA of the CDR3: TGCGCACCGATGGGAGCGGGGGGGCCGGCCGGCACAGATACGCAGTATTTT.

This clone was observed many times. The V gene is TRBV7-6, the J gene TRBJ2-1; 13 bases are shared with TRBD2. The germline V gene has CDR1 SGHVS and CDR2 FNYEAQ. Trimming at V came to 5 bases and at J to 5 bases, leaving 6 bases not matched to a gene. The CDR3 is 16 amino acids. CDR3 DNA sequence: TGTGCCAGCAGCGTATGGACTAGCGGGAGCCACAATGAGCAGTTCTTC. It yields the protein CASSVWTSGSHNEQFF.